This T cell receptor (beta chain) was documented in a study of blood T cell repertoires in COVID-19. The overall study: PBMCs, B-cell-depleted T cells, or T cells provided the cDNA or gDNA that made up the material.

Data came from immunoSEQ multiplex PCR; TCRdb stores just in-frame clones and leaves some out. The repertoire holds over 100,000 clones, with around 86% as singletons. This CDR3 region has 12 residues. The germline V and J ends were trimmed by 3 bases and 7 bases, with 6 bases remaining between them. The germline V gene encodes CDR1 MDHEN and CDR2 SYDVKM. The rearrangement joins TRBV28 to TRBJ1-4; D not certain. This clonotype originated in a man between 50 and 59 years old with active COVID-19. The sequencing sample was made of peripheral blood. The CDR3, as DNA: TGTGCCAGCAGTTTCCGTGTTGAAAAACTGTTTTTT. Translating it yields CASSFRVEKLFF.